These T cell receptor beta chains were read from a single sample in a study of T cells in Graves' hyperthyroidism and ophthalmopathy. TCRdb independently ran MiXCR on the multiplex PCR reads; one entry per CDR3 protein. The repertoire holds about 640,000 distinct CDR3 sequences, with less than 45% as singletons. Source material: peripheral blood or thyroid tissue (not recorded which). The receptors derive from an adult man with Graves' disease, either hyperthyroidism or ophthalmopathy (not recorded which). Both conserved end residues are part of each CDR3. The order of the fields is V gene, CDR3 length, clone size, D gene, J gene, CDR3 protein, CDR3 DNA. D genes are given only for firm matches. Only some rows state a clone size, as once, few, many or a class for expanded clones.

V: TRBV20-1; length: 12; size: -; D: -; J: TRBJ2-5; CDR3: CSVGTDQETQYF; DNA: TGCAGCGTGGGGACGGACCAAGAGACCCAGTACTTC
V: TRBV20-1; length: 14; size: -; D: -; J: TRBJ2-5; CDR3: CSARVSRGQETQYF; DNA: TGCAGTGCTAGAGTTTCGAGGGGCCAAGAGACCCAGTACTTC
V: TRBV7-9; length: 16; size: -; D: TRBD2; J: TRBJ2-7; CDR3: CASSVHAGTSAGEQYF; DNA: TGTGCCAGCAGCGTTCATGCCGGGACTAGCGCGGGTGAGCAGTACTTC
V: TRBV7-2; length: 15; size: -; D: -; J: TRBJ1-1; CDR3: CASSFWGREGTEAFF; DNA: TGTGCCAGCAGCTTTTGGGGCAGGGAGGGAACTGAAGCTTTCTTT
V: TRBV6-5; length: 13; size: -; D: -; J: TRBJ1-5; CDR3: CASSRGDAQPQHF; DNA: TGTGCCAGCAGTAGGGGGGACGCTCAGCCCCAGCATTTT
V: TRBV25-1; length: 13; size: -; D: -; J: TRBJ1-1; CDR3: CASVGFMNTEAFF; DNA: TGTGCCAGCGTAGGGTTCATGAACACTGAAGCTTTCTTT
V: TRBV6-5; length: 16; size: -; D: TRBD1; J: TRBJ1-3; CDR3: CASRDPGTAGGNTIYF; DNA: TGTGCCAGCAGAGATCCCGGGACAGCGGGAGGAAACACCATATATTTT
V: TRBV29-1; length: 13; size: once; D: -; J: TRBJ1-4; CDR3: CSAGGGANEKLFF; DNA: TGCAGCGCAGGCGGGGGGGCTAATGAAAAACTGTTTTTT
V: TRBV19; length: 15; size: -; D: -; J: TRBJ2-7; CDR3: CASSIQNAGTYEQYF; DNA: TGTGCCAGTAGTATACAAAATGCAGGAACCTACGAGCAGTACTTC
V: TRBV5-8; length: 16; size: few; D: TRBD1; J: TRBJ1-1; CDR3: CASSQKTGGGNTEAFF; DNA: TGTGCCAGCAGCCAGAAGACAGGGGGAGGAAACACTGAAGCTTTCTTT
V: TRBV29-1; length: 12; size: -; D: TRBD1; J: TRBJ1-2; CDR3: CSVDPTGVGYTF; DNA: TGCAGCGTCGACCCGACAGGGGTTGGCTACACCTTC
V: TRBV2; length: 17; size: -; D: -; J: TRBJ1-1; CDR3: CASSYAGPSGRGTEAFF; DNA: TGTGCCAGCAGTTATGCTGGGCCCTCGGGGAGGGGAACTGAAGCTTTCTTT
V: TRBV5-1; length: 16; size: -; D: TRBD1; J: TRBJ1-2; CDR3: CASSFPDVDRDYGYTF; DNA: TGCGCCAGCAGCTTCCCCGACGTAGACAGGGACTATGGCTACACCTTC
V: TRBV9; length: 15; size: -; D: -; J: TRBJ1-3; CDR3: CASSVMGISGNTIYF; DNA: TGTGCCAGCAGCGTAATGGGGATCTCTGGAAACACCATATATTTT
V: TRBV2; length: 12; size: -; D: TRBD1; J: TRBJ1-3; CDR3: CASDRAGNTIYF; DNA: TGTGCCAGCGACAGGGCTGGAAACACCATATATTTT
V: TRBV5-1; length: 14; size: -; D: -; J: TRBJ2-2; CDR3: CASSFKTNTGELFF; DNA: TGCGCCAGCAGCTTTAAAACGAACACCGGGGAGCTGTTTTTT
V: TRBV10-3; length: 11; size: -; D: -; J: TRBJ2-7; CDR3: CAISVEGQQYF; DNA: TGTGCCATCAGTGTGGAGGGACAGCAGTACTTC
V: TRBV29-1; length: 16; size: -; D: TRBD1; J: TRBJ1-4; CDR3: CSVESTGGSYNEKLFF; DNA: TGCAGCGTTGAATCGACAGGGGGCAGCTATAATGAAAAACTGTTTTTT
V: TRBV6-5; length: 17; size: few; D: -; J: TRBJ1-1; CDR3: CASSVQRRGSMNTEAFF; DNA: TGTGCCAGCAGCGTCCAGCGTCGTGGGAGCATGAACACTGAAGCTTTCTTT
V: TRBV20-1; length: 14; size: -; D: TRBD1; J: TRBJ1-6; CDR3: CSARETGGFSPLHF; DNA: TGCAGTGCTAGAGAGACAGGGGGGTTCTCACCCCTCCACTTT
V: TRBV29-1; length: 14; size: -; D: -; J: TRBJ1-2; CDR3: CSVEARGGPYGYTF; DNA: TGCAGCGTTGAAGCCAGGGGCGGGCCCTATGGCTACACCTTC
V: TRBV9; length: 18; size: -; D: TRBD2; J: TRBJ2-2; CDR3: CASSGGLAGGPHTGELFF; DNA: TGTGCCAGCAGCGGAGGACTAGCGGGAGGGCCTCACACCGGGGAGCTGTTTTTT
V: TRBV12-3/TRBV12-4; length: 17; size: -; D: -; J: TRBJ1-4; CDR3: CASYSGLVAGDNEKLFF; DNA: TGTGCCAGCTACTCGGGACTAGTGGCAGGGGACAATGAAAAACTGTTTTTT
V: TRBV5-1; length: 14; size: many; D: -; J: TRBJ1-4; CDR3: CASRLTGRDEKLFF; DNA: TGCGCCAGCAGGCTGACAGGAAGGGATGAAAAACTGTTTTTT
V: TRBV9; length: 14; size: -; D: TRBD1; J: TRBJ2-5; CDR3: CASSLDGTGETQYF; DNA: TGTGCCAGCAGCTTGGATGGGACAGGGGAGACCCAGTACTTC
V: TRBV12-3/TRBV12-4; length: 15; size: few; D: TRBD1; J: TRBJ1-5; CDR3: CASRLTGGGNQPQHF; DNA: TGTGCCAGCAGGCTCACAGGGGGGGGCAATCAGCCCCAGCATTTT
V: TRBV15; length: 14; size: many; D: -; J: TRBJ1-1; CDR3: CATSSSRAGTEAFF; DNA: TGTGCCACCAGCAGTTCCAGGGCGGGGACTGAAGCTTTCTTT
V: TRBV7-2; length: 15; size: -; D: TRBD1; J: TRBJ2-5; CDR3: CAGSLTGGAWETQYF; DNA: TGTGCCGGCAGCCTTACAGGGGGCGCTTGGGAGACCCAGTACTTC
V: TRBV6-5; length: 15; size: many; D: -; J: TRBJ1-6; CDR3: CASSRFTALNSPLHF; DNA: TGTGCCAGCAGTCGGTTTACAGCCCTAAATTCACCCCTCCACTTT
V: TRBV29-1; length: 15; size: many; D: TRBD1; J: TRBJ1-4; CDR3: CSVEGTGGLYEKLFF; DNA: TGCAGCGTTGAAGGCACAGGGGGCCTTTATGAAAAACTGTTTTTT
V: TRBV7-2; length: 14; size: -; D: TRBD1; J: TRBJ2-7; CDR3: CASSSTGKGYEQYF; DNA: TGTGCCAGCAGCTCGACAGGGAAGGGCTACGAGCAGTACTTC
V: TRBV30; length: 12; size: few; D: -; J: TRBJ1-6; CDR3: CAWMGTDSPLHF; DNA: TGTGCCTGGATGGGGACCGATTCACCCCTCCACTTT
V: TRBV29-1; length: 11; size: -; D: TRBD1; J: TRBJ1-1; CDR3: CSFEGGWEAFF; DNA: TGCAGCTTCGAAGGGGGCTGGGAAGCTTTCTTT
V: TRBV7-9; length: 12; size: -; D: -; J: TRBJ2-7; CDR3: CASSLSRSEQYF; DNA: TGTGCCAGCAGCTTAAGCAGATCCGAGCAGTACTTC
V: TRBV12-3/TRBV12-4; length: 14; size: -; D: -; J: TRBJ1-6; CDR3: CASNHQGPNSPLHF; DNA: TGTGCCAGCAATCATCAGGGCCCTAACTCACCCCTCCACTTT
V: TRBV11-2; length: 13; size: -; D: TRBD1; J: TRBJ1-1; CDR3: CASSTGRGTEAFF; DNA: TGTGCCAGCAGCACGGGCAGGGGGACTGAAGCTTTCTTT
V: TRBV2; length: 12; size: few; D: -; J: TRBJ2-7; CDR3: CASSGLGWGQYF; DNA: TGTGCCAGCAGTGGTCTGGGGTGGGGGCAGTACTTC
V: TRBV20-1; length: 14; size: -; D: TRBD2; J: TRBJ2-7; CDR3: CSAIPSGRGYEQYF; DNA: TGCAGTGCAATTCCTAGCGGGAGAGGCTACGAGCAGTACTTC
V: TRBV15; length: 14; size: -; D: -; J: TRBJ2-5; CDR3: CATSSVSQGETQYF; DNA: TGTGCCACCAGCAGCGTCAGCCAGGGGGAGACCCAGTACTTC
V: TRBV10-2; length: 15; size: -; D: -; J: TRBJ2-5; CDR3: CASSDGTFPGETQYF; DNA: TGTGCCAGCAGCGATGGGACCTTCCCCGGGGAGACCCAGTACTTC
V: TRBV20-1; length: 15; size: -; D: TRBD1; J: TRBJ2-7; CDR3: CSARAYRDRAYEQYF; DNA: TGCAGTGCTAGAGCTTACCGGGACAGGGCCTACGAGCAGTACTTC
V: TRBV7-2; length: 14; size: -; D: -; J: TRBJ1-6; CDR3: CASSLDTGRRAQRF; DNA: TGTGCCAGCAGCTTAGATACGGGGCGTAGGGCGCAACGCTTT
V: TRBV24-1; length: 14; size: -; D: TRBD2; J: TRBJ2-3; CDR3: CATSSLAGTDTQYF; DNA: TGTGCCACCAGTTCCCTAGCGGGGACAGATACGCAGTATTTT
V: TRBV6-5; length: 12; size: few; D: -; J: TRBJ1-5; CDR3: CASSEGIGPQHF; DNA: TGTGCCAGCAGTGAAGGGATTGGGCCCCAGCATTTT
V: TRBV15; length: 14; size: many; D: TRBD1; J: TRBJ1-5; CDR3: CATSSQGAGQPQHF; DNA: TGTGCCACCAGCAGTCAGGGGGCGGGTCAGCCCCAGCATTTT
V: TRBV7-3; length: 16; size: many; D: TRBD2; J: TRBJ2-5; CDR3: CASSSGLAGNQETQYF; DNA: TGTGCCAGCAGCTCAGGACTAGCGGGGAACCAAGAGACCCAGTACTTC
V: TRBV4-1; length: 14; size: few; D: -; J: TRBJ1-1; CDR3: CASSQVQTGDEAFF; DNA: TGCGCCAGCAGCCAAGTTCAGACCGGAGATGAAGCTTTCTTT
V: TRBV2; length: 13; size: many; D: TRBD1; J: TRBJ2-7; CDR3: CASSRDRAREQYF; DNA: TGTGCCAGCAGCCGGGACAGGGCTCGCGAGCAGTACTTC
V: TRBV29-1; length: 12; size: -; D: TRBD1; J: TRBJ2-7; CDR3: CSVRQGEYEQYF; DNA: TGCAGCGTTCGACAGGGGGAGTACGAGCAGTACTTC
V: TRBV9; length: 17; size: -; D: TRBD1; J: TRBJ1-3; CDR3: CASSPPGTANYGYTIYF; DNA: TGTGCCAGCAGCCCCCCCGGGACAGCTAACTATGGCTACACCATATATTTT
V: TRBV7-8; length: 15; size: -; D: -; J: TRBJ1-1; CDR3: CASSFYIALNTEAFF; DNA: TGTGCCAGCAGCTTTTACATAGCCTTGAACACTGAAGCTTTCTTT
V: TRBV19; length: 13; size: few; D: -; J: TRBJ1-1; CDR3: CASSMRVNTEAFF; DNA: TGTGCCAGTAGTATGAGGGTGAACACTGAAGCTTTCTTT
V: TRBV2; length: 16; size: many; D: -; J: TRBJ1-5; CDR3: CASSEYGGGSNQPQHF; DNA: TGTGCCAGCAGTGAATACGGAGGGGGTAGCAATCAGCCCCAGCATTTT
V: TRBV29-1; length: 12; size: -; D: TRBD1; J: TRBJ2-6; CDR3: CSVDDRGDTEAF; DNA: TGCAGCGTTGACGACAGGGGAGACACTGAAGCTTTC